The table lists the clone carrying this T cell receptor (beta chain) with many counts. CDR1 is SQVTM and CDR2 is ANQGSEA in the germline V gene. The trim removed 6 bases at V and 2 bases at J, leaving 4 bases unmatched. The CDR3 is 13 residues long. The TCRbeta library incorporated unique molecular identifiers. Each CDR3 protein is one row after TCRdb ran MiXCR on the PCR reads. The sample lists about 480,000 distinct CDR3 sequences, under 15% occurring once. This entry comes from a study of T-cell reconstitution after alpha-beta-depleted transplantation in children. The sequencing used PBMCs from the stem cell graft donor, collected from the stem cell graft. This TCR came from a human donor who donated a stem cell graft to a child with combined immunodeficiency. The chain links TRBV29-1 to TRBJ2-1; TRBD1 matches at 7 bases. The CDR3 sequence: CSVGQGAYNEQFF. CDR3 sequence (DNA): TGCAGCGTAGGGCAGGGGGCCTACAATGAGCAGTTCTTC.